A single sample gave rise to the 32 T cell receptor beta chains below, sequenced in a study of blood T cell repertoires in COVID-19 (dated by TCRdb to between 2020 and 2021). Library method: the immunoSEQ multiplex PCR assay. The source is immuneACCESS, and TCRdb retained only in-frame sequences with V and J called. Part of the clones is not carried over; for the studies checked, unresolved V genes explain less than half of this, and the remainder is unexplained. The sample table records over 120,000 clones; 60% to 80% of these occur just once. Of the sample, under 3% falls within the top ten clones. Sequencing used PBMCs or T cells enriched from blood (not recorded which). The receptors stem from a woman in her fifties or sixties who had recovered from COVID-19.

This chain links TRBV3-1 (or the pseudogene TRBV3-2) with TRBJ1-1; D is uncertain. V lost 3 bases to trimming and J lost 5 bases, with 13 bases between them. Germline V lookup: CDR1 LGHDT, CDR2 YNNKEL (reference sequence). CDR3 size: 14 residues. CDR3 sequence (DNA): TGTGCCAGCAGCCATCGGGGAAGGAATACTGAAGCTTTCTTT. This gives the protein CASSHRGRNTEAFF.

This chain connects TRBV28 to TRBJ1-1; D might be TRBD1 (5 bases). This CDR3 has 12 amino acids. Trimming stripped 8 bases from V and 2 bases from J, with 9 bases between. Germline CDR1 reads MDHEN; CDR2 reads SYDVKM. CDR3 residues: CASVDRNTEAFF. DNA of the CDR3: TGTGCCAGCGTAGACAGAAACACTGAAGCTTTCTTT.

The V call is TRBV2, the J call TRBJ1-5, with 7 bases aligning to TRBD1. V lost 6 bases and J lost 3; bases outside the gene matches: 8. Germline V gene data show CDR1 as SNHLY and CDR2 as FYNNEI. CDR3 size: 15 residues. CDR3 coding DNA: TGTGCCAGCAGGGAGGACAGGACAGACAATCAGCCCCAGCATTTT. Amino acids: CASREDRTDNQPQHF.

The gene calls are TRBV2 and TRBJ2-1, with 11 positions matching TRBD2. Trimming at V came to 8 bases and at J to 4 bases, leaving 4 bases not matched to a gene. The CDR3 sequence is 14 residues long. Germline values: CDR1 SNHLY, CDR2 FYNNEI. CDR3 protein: CASGRTSGYNEQFF. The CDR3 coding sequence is TGTGCCAGCGGGAGGACTAGCGGGTACAATGAGCAGTTCTTC.

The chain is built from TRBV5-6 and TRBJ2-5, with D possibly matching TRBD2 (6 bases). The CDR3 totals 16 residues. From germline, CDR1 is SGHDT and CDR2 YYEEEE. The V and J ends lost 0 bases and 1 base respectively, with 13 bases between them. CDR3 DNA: TGTGCCAGCAGCTTGGTACGCGGGACCATCCAAGAGACCCAGTACTTC. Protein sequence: CASSLVRGTIQETQYF. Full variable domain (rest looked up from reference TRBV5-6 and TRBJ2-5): DAGVTQSPTHLIKTRGQQVTLRCSPKSGHDTVSWYQQALGQGPQFIFQYYEEEERQRGNFPDRFSGHQFPNYSSELNVNALLLGDSALYLCASSLVRGTIQETQYFGPGTRLLVL.

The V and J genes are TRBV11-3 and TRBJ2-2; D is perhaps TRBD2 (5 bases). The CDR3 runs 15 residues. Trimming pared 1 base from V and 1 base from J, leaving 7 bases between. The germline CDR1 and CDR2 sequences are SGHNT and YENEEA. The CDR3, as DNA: TGTGCCAGCAGCTTAGTCCGGGGGAACACCGGGGAGCTGTTTTTT. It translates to CASSLVRGNTGELFF.

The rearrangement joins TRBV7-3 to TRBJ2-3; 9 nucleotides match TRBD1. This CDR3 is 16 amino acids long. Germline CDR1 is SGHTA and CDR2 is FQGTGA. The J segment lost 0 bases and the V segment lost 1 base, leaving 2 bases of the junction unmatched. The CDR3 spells CASSLMTGGSTDTQYF. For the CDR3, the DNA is TGTGCCAGCAGCTTAATGACAGGGGGAAGCACAGATACGCAGTATTTT.

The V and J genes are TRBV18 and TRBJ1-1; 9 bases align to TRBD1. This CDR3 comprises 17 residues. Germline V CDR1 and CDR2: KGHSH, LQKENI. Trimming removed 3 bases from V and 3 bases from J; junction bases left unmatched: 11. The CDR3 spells CASSPRGGDRADTEAFF. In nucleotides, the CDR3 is TGTGCCAGCTCACCCCGGGGGGGGGACAGGGCTGACACTGAAGCTTTCTTT. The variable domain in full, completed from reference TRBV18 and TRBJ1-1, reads NAGVMQNPRHLVRRRGQEARLRCSPMKGHSHVYWYRQLPEEGLKFMVYLQKENIIDESGMPKERFSAEFPKEGPSILRIQQVVRGDSAAYFCASSPRGGDRADTEAFFGQGTRLTVV.

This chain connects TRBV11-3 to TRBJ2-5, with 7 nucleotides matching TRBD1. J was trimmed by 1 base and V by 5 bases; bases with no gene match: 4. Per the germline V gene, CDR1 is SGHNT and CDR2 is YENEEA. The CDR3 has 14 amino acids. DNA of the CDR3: TGTGCCAGCAGCCCCCGGGACAGCCAAGAGACCCAGTACTTC. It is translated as CASSPRDSQETQYF.

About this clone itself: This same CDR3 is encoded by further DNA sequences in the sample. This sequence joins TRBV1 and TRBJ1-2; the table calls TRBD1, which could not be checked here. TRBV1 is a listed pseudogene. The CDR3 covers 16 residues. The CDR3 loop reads CTSSQDIRQGLDGYTF. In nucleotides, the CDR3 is TGCACCAGCAGCCAAGATATACGACAGGGGTTAGATGGCTACACCTTC.

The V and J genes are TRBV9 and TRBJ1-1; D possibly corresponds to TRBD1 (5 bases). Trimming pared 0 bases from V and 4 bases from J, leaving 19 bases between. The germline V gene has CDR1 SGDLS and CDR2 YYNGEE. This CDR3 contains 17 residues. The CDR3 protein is CASSVANRPGQTTEAFF. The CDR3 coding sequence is TGTGCCAGCAGCGTAGCTAACCGGCCAGGGCAGACCACTGAAGCTTTCTTT.

CDR3 amino acids: CASSEKGDRGKGYTF. The DNA for the CDR3 is TGTGCCAGCAGTGAAAAGGGGGACAGGGGTAAAGGCTACACCTTC. This chain uses TRBV2 with TRBJ1-2; 10 bases map to TRBD1. V was pared by 2 bases and J by 8 bases, with 8 bases of the junction left unmatched. Germline V CDR1 and CDR2: SNHLY, FYNNEI. The CDR3 spans 15 residues.

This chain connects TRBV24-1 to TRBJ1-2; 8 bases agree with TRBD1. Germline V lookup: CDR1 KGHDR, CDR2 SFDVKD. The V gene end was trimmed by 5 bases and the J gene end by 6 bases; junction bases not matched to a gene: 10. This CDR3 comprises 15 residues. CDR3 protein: CATSGSRGLVHGYTF. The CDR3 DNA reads TGTGCCACCAGTGGAAGCAGGGGGCTTGTACATGGCTACACCTTC.

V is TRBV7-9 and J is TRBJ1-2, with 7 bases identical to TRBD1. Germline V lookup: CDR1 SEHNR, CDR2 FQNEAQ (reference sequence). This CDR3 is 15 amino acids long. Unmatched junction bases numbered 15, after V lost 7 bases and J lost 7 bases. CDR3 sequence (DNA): TGTGCCAGCATCAATGTGGGACAGTCGGGCTCTGGCTACACCTTC. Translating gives CASINVGQSGSGYTF.

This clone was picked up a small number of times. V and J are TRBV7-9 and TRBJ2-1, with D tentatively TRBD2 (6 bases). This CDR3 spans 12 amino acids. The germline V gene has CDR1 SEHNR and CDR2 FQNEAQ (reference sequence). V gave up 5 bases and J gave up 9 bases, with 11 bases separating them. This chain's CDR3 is CASSPPGGEQFF. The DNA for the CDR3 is TGTGCCAGCAGCCCCCCCGGGGGTGAGCAGTTCTTC. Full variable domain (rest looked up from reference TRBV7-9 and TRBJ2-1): DTGVSQNPRHKITKRGQNVTFRCDPISEHNRLYWYRQTLGQGPEFLTYFQNEAQLEKSRLLSDRFSAERPKGSFSTLEIQRTEQGDSAMYLCASSPPGGEQFFGPGTRLTVL.

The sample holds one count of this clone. The CDR3 sequence: CASVMGLAFREQFF. The CDR3 DNA sequence: TGTGCTAGTGTTATGGGACTAGCTTTCAGAGAGCAGTTCTTC. V usage is TRBV12-5 and J usage is TRBJ2-1, with 9 bases identical to TRBD2. CDR1 is LGHNT, CDR2 FRNRAP, per germline. V trimming: 7 bases; J trimming: 10 bases; junction bases outside the gene matches: 11. The CDR3 is made up of 14 amino acids.

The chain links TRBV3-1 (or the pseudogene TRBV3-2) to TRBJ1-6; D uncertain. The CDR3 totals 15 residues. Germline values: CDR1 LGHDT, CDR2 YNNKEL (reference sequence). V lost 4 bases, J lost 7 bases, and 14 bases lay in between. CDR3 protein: CASSRREEGNSPLHF. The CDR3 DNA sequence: TGTGCCAGCAGCCGACGAGAAGAGGGAAATTCACCCCTCCACTTT.

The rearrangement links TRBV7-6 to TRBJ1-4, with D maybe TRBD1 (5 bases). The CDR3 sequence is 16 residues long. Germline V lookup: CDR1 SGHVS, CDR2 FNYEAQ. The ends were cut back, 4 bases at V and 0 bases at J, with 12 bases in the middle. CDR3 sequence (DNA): TGTGCCAGCAGCTCCCGGGAGGGACCAACTAATGAAAAACTGTTTTTT. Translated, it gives CASSSREGPTNEKLFF.

The CDR3 sequence is CASSIERREKLFF. The DNA for the CDR3 is TGTGCCAGCAGCATCGAGCGACGAGAAAAACTGTTTTTT. J is TRBJ1-4 and V is TRBV7-9; D not resolved. Trimming shortened V by 5 bases and J by 8 bases, and 12 bases separated the two germline ends. The CDR3 contains 13 residues. CDR1 SEHNR and CDR2 FQNEAQ come from the germline V gene (reference sequence).

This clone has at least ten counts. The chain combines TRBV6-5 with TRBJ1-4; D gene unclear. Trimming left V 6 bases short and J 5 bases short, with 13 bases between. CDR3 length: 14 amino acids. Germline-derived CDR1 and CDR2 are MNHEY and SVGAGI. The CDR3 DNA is TGTGCCAGCAGCTGGACTTCACGCAATGAAAAACTGTTTTTT. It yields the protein CASSWTSRNEKLFF.

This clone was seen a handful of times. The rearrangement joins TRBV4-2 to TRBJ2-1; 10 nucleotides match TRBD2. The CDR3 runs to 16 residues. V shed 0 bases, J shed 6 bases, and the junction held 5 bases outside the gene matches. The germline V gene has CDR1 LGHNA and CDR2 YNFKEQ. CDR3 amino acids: CASSQDTLAGANEQFF. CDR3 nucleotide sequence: TGTGCCAGCAGCCAAGATACCCTAGCGGGGGCCAATGAGCAGTTCTTC.

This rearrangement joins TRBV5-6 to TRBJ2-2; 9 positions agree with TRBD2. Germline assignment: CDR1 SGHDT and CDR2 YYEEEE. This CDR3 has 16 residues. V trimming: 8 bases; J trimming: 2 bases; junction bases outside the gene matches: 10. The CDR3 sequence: CASELGLAVNTGELFF. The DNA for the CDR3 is TGTGCCAGTGAGTTGGGACTAGCAGTTAACACCGGGGAGCTGTTTTTT.

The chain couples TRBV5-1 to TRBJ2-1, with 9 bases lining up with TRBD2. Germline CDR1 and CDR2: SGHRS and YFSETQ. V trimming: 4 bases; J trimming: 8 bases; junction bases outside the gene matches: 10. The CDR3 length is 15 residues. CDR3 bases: TGCGCCAGCAGCCCATTCTCAGCGGGAGGTTATGAGCAGTTCTTC. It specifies CASSPFSAGGYEQFF.

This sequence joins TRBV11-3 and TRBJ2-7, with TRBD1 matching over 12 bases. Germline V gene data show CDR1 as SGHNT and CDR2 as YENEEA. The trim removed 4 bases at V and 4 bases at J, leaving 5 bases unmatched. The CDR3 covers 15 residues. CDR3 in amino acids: CASSSLGQGAYEQYF. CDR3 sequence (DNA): TGTGCCAGCAGCTCGTTGGGACAGGGGGCTTACGAGCAGTACTTC. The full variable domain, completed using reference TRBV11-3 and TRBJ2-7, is EAGVVQSPRYKIIEKKQPVAFWCNPISGHNTLYWYLQNLGQGPELLIRYENEEAVDDSQLPKDRFSAERLKGVDSTLKIQPAELGDSAVYLCASSSLGQGAYEQYFGPGTRLTVT.

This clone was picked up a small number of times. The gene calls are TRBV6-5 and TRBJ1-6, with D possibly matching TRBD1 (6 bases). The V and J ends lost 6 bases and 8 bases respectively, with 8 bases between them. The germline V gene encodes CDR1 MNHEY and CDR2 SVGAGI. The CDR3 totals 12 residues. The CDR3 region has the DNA TGTGCCAGCAGACAGGGAGATTCACCCCTCCACTTT. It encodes CASRQGDSPLHF.

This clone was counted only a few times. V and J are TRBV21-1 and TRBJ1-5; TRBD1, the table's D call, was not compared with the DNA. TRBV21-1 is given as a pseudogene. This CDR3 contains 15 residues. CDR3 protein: CASSKSGGEPQPQHF. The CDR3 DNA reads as TGTGCCAGCAGCAAATCAGGGGGCGAACCTCAGCCCCAGCATTTT.

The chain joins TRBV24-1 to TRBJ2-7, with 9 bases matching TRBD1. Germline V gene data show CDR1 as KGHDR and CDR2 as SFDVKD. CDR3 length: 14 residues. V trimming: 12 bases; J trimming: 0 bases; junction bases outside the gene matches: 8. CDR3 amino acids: CAAGTGYPSYEQYF. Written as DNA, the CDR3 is TGTGCCGCGGGGACAGGGTACCCCTCCTACGAGCAGTACTTC.

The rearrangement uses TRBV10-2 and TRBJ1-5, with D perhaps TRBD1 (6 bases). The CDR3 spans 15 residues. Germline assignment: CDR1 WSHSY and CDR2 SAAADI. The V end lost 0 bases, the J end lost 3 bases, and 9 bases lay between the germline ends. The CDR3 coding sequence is TGCGCCAGCAGTGAGTCGTCAGGGGCCAATCAGCCCCAGCATTTT. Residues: CASSESSGANQPQHF.

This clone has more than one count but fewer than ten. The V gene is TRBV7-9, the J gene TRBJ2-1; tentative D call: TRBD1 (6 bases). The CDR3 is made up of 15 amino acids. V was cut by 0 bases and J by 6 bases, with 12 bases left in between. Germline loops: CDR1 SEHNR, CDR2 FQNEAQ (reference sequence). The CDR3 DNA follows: TGTGCCAGCAGCTTAGCGCTCGTACAGGGCAATGAGCAGTTCTTC. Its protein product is CASSLALVQGNEQFF.

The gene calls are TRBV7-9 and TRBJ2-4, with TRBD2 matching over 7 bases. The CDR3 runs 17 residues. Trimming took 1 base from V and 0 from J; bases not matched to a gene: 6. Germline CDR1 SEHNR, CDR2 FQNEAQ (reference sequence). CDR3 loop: CASSLVSAGVAKNIQYF. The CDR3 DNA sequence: TGTGCCAGCAGCTTAGTCTCGGCGGGAGTAGCCAAAAACATTCAGTACTTC.

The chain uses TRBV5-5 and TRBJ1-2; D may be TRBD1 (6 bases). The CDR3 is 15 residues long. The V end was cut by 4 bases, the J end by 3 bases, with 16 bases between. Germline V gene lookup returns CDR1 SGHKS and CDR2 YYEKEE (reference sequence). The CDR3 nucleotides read TGTGCCAGCAGCCCGGACGGGGGGCTAGACTATGGCTACACCTTC. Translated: CASSPDGGLDYGYTF.

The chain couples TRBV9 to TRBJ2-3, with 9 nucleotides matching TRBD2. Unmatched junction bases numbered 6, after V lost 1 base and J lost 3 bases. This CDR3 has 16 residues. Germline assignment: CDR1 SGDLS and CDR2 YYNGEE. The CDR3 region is CASSVSSGERTDTQYF. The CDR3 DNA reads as TGTGCCAGCAGCGTATCTAGCGGGGAAAGGACAGATACGCAGTATTTT.